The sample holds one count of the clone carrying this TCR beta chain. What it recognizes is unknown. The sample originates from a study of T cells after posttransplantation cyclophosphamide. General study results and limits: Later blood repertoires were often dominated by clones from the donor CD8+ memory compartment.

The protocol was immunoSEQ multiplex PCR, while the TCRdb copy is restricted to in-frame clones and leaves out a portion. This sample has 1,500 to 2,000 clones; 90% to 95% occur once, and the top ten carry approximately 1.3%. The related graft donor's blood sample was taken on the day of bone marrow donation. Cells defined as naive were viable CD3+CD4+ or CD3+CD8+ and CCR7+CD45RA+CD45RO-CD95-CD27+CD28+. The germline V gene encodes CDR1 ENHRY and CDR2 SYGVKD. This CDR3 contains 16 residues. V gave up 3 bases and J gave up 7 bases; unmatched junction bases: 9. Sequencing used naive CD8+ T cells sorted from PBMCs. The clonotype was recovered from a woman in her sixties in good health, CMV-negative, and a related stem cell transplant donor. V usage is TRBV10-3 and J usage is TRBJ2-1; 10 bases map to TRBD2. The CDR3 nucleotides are TGTGCCATCAGTGATCTAGCGGGAGATCGAGGGAATGAGCAGTTCTTC. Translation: CAISDLAGDRGNEQFF.